Detailed here is one T cell receptor beta chain. Antigen unknown. Gene labels here are mouse ones. The CDR3 end lies 1 residue beyond the end of the read and is filled in from the germline J gene. This record comes from a study of tissue T cells after allogeneic stem cell transplantation. Study-wide results and limits: Within patients, tissue anatomy strongly shaped TCR repertoire composition. Across patients, clones rarely overlapped, yet motif clusters were shared tissue-specifically. Sampling depth was limited, and the cohort was small and clinically varied.

From germline, CDR1 is KGHTA and CDR2 FQNQQP. The CDR3 covers 14 residues. The time point here: mouse harvest day 14 after allogeneic transplant. The graft held 10^6 splenic CD5+ T cells and 10^7 T-cell-depleted bone marrow cells. Method: immunoSEQ multiplex PCR; TCRdb's copy keeps in-frame clones and lacks some. This table has over 7,000 clones, approximately 35% appearing once. This chain links TRBV23 with TRBJ2-5; TRBD2 reflects the table's D call only, with no check against the DNA. This TCR was sampled from a female BALB/c mouse given C57BL/6 T cells with graft-versus-host disease after an allogeneic hematopoietic cell transplant. The sequencing sample was made of skin. CDR3 protein: CSSSQRLGGDTQYF. The CDR3 DNA, read in part, is TGCTCCAGCAGTCAAAGACTGGGAGGGGACACCCAGTAC.